These 27 T cell receptor beta chains were sequenced from one sample in a study of cytotoxic CD8 clonotypes in ibrutinib-treated CLL. Assay: immunoSEQ multiplex PCR; the TCRdb copy retains only in-frame clones and omits some. The sample includes around 140,000 clones, about 75% of them seen just once. The sequenced sample was PBMCs, obtained after 24 months of ibrutinib treatment. The receptors derive from a human donor with chronic lymphocytic leukemia.

The chain is built from TRBV25-1 and TRBJ2-1, with 8 bases identical to TRBD2. This CDR3 has 17 residues. CDR1 is MGHDK, CDR2 SYGVNS, per germline. The V segment lost 4 bases and the J segment 0 bases; nucleotides outside the gene matches: 8. CDR3 loop: CASSGDVAGGSYNEQFF. The CDR3 DNA reads TGTGCCAGCAGTGGGGACGTGGCGGGAGGCTCCTACAATGAGCAGTTCTTC.

The chain employs TRBV6-5 and TRBJ2-5; the D is unclear. The CDR3 is made up of 13 amino acids. Looked up from germline, CDR1 is MNHEY and CDR2 is SVGAGI. V was cut by 6 bases and J by 7 bases, with 15 bases left in between. The CDR3 spells CASSQGIWGTQYF. The DNA for the CDR3 is TGTGCCAGCAGCCAAGGGATTTGGGGGACCCAGTACTTC.

The gene calls are TRBV2 and TRBJ2-2; D possibly matches TRBD1 or TRBD2 (5 bases each). Germline CDR1 and CDR2: SNHLY and FYNNEI. V gave up 10 bases and J gave up 5 bases, with 17 bases separating them. CDR3 length equals 14 residues. CDR3 bases: TGTGCCACCCGGGACGCATTGGGGACCGGGGAGCTGTTTTTT. The encoded protein is CATRDALGTGELFF.

The rearrangement joins TRBV7-9 to TRBJ1-1; D is unclear. The ends were cut back, 7 bases at V and 0 bases at J, with 9 bases in the middle. CDR3 length equals 13 residues. CDR1 and CDR2 from the germline V gene are SEHNR and FQNEAQ (reference sequence). CDR3 coding DNA: TGTGCCAGCAATAGGCTCATGAACACTGAAGCTTTCTTT. This translates into CASNRLMNTEAFF.

This clone was observed at least ten times. The chain recombines TRBV7-2 with TRBJ2-3; no definite D call. The CDR3 spans 16 residues. Trimming took off 4 bases at V and 0 bases at J, with 14 bases between the two ends. Germline CDR1 SGHTA, CDR2 FQGNSA. CDR3 DNA: TGTGCCAGCAGCTCCCGGACGGGCCCCAGCACAGATACGCAGTATTTT. It encodes CASSSRTGPSTDTQYF.

The CDR3 is CASSYGQGLMNTEAFF. The CDR3 coding sequence is TGTGCCAGCAGTTACGGGCAGGGCCTCATGAACACTGAAGCTTTCTTT. J is TRBJ1-1 and V is TRBV6-5; D is possibly TRBD1 (5 bases). This CDR3 has 16 amino acids. CDR1 MNHEY and CDR2 SVGAGI come from the germline V gene. The V gene lost 2 bases and the J gene lost 0 bases, with 13 bases spanning the gap.

The rearrangement uses TRBV28 and TRBJ2-2; D is perhaps TRBD2 (5 bases). Trimming pared 6 bases from V and 2 bases from J, leaving 13 bases between. CDR1 is MDHEN and CDR2 is SYDVKM in the germline V gene. The CDR3 extends over 15 amino acids. The CDR3 bases are TGTGCCAGCAGCTACGGAGCGGACAACACCGGGGAGCTGTTTTTT. Protein product: CASSYGADNTGELFF.

The rearrangement joins TRBV9 to TRBJ2-5; perhaps D is TRBD1 or TRBD2 (5 bases each). The CDR3 has 15 amino acids. The V and J ends lost 4 bases and 5 bases respectively, with 18 bases between them. Germline assignment: CDR1 SGDLS and CDR2 YYNGEE. CDR3 DNA: TGTGCCAGCAGCAAGACTGGGCCCTGGGGGGAGACCCAGTACTTC. Translating it yields CASSKTGPWGETQYF.

The J gene is TRBJ2-1, the V gene TRBV9; 8 nucleotides agree with TRBD2. Per the germline V gene, CDR1 is SGDLS and CDR2 is YYNGEE. V shed 1 base and J 3 bases; nucleotides not matched to a gene: 6. This CDR3 is built from 16 residues. This chain's CDR3 is CASSVSAGGLYNEQFF. The CDR3 DNA follows: TGTGCCAGCAGCGTAAGTGCGGGAGGTCTCTACAATGAGCAGTTCTTC.

Many counts were recorded for this clone. The chain recombines TRBV11-3 with TRBJ2-1; D gene ambiguous. This CDR3 spans 15 amino acids. Looked up from germline, CDR1 is SGHNT and CDR2 is YENEEA. Trimming removed 1 base at V and 0 bases at J, with 7 bases between. CDR3 DNA sequence: TGTGCCAGCAGCTTAGGGGTGGCCTCCTACAATGAGCAGTTCTTC. Amino acid sequence: CASSLGVASYNEQFF.

The chain uses TRBV7-2 and TRBJ1-3; D is unclear. Trimming cost V 2 bases and J 0 bases, with 8 bases left between them. CDR3 length: 15 amino acids. Germline CDR1 reads SGHTA; CDR2 reads FQGNSA. CDR3 coding DNA: TGTGCCAGCAGCTTATGGCGGTCCTCTGGAAACACCATATATTTT. Its translation is CASSLWRSSGNTIYF.

This clone was observed a few times. The chain carries TRBV30 and TRBJ2-7; a possible D gene is TRBD1 (6 bases). The CDR3 has 14 amino acids. CDR1 and CDR2 from the germline V gene are GTSNPN and SVGIG (reference sequence). Trimming removed 3 bases from V and 2 bases from J, with 14 bases in between. This CDR3 reads CAWRRAGDAYEQYF. The CDR3 nucleotides read TGTGCCTGGAGGCGGGCAGGGGATGCCTACGAGCAGTACTTC.

Only one count was recorded for this clone. CDR3 nucleotides: TGTGCCAGTGGTGGGGATACGCAGTATTTT. It specifies CASGGDTQYF. This rearrangement joins TRBV19 to TRBJ2-3; unclear D gene. This CDR3 comprises 10 residues. V lost 8 bases to trimming and J lost 6 bases, with 6 bases between them. The germline CDR1 and CDR2 sequences are LNHDA and SQIVND (reference sequence).

In its sample, this clone was seen a few times. V is TRBV7-9 and J is TRBJ1-5; tentative D call: TRBD1 (6 bases). CDR3 length: 13 amino acids. V shed 4 bases and J shed 5 bases, with 9 bases lying between them. Germline values: CDR1 SEHNR, CDR2 FQNEAQ (reference sequence). The CDR3 coding sequence is TGTGCCAGCAGCTCAGGGGAGTATCAGCCCCAGCATTTT. This gives the protein CASSSGEYQPQHF.

The V gene is TRBV28, the J gene TRBJ2-3; D unclear. Trimming stripped 3 bases from V and 6 bases from J, with 13 bases between. This CDR3 has 14 amino acids. Germline assignment: CDR1 MDHEN and CDR2 SYDVKM. As DNA, the CDR3 is TGTGCCAGCAGTTTTCCCAACTCTGTGGATACGCAGTATTTT. This encodes CASSFPNSVDTQYF.

This clone was counted ten times or more. The chain uses TRBV7-2 and TRBJ2-7; maybe TRBD2 (7 bases). CDR3 length: 15 amino acids. Germline CDR1 is SGHTA and CDR2 is FQGNSA. Between the trimmed V and J ends, which lost 5 bases and 3 bases, there was a span of 17 bases. The CDR3 is CASSLNPGGHYEQYF. Here the CDR3 DNA reads TGTGCCAGCAGCCTTAACCCCGGGGGGCACTACGAGCAGTACTTC. The variable domain in full, completed from reference TRBV7-2 and TRBJ2-7, reads GAGVSQSPSNKVTEKGKDVELRCDPISGHTALYWYRQSLGQGLEFLIYFQGNSAPDKSGLPSDRFSAERTGGSVSTLTIQRTQQEDSAVYLCASSLNPGGHYEQYFGPGTRLTVT.

The chain uses TRBV7-8 and TRBJ2-1; tentatively, D is TRBD2 (5 bases). The germline CDR1 and CDR2 sequences are SGHVS and FQNEAQ. With 5 bases removed from V and 2 bases from J, the gap between germline ends came to 13 bases. The CDR3 has 15 amino acids. The chain's CDR3 is CASSQQRTPYNEQFF. CDR3 nucleotides: TGTGCCAGCAGCCAACAGCGGACCCCCTACAATGAGCAGTTCTTC. Together with reference TRBV7-8 and TRBJ2-1, the CDR3 gives the full variable domain: GAGVSQSPRYKVAKRGQDVALRCDPISGHVSLFWYQQALGQGPEFLTYFQNEAQLDKSGLPSDRFFAERPEGSVSTLKIQRTQQEDSAVYLCASSQQRTPYNEQFFGPGTRLTVL.

This chain connects TRBV11-2 to TRBJ1-5; D unresolved. V was trimmed by 3 bases and J by 0 bases, leaving 9 bases between them. The CDR3 totals 15 residues. Germline V gene data show CDR1 as SGHAT and CDR2 as FQNNGV. CDR3 region: CASSLDGLSNQPQHF. CDR3 nucleotides: TGTGCCAGCAGCTTGGATGGTCTTAGCAATCAGCCCCAGCATTTT.

The chain couples TRBV11-3 to TRBJ1-2; 7 bases map to TRBD1. Germline V gene data show CDR1 as SGHNT and CDR2 as YENEEA. This CDR3 is built from 15 residues. After removal of 5 bases from V and 8 bases from J, the junction contained 14 bases not matched to a gene. The CDR3, as DNA: TGTGCCAGCAGCCCCCGACAGGGCCCCGCTGTCGGCTACACCTTC. Translated: CASSPRQGPAVGYTF.

V and J are TRBV7-9 and TRBJ2-3; 12 bases map to TRBD2. The CDR3 spans 16 residues. After removal of 5 bases from V and 6 bases from J, the junction contained 9 bases not matched to a gene. Germline V CDR1 and CDR2: SEHNR, FQNEAQ (reference sequence). In nucleotides, the CDR3 is TGTGCCAGCAGCCCCCCTAGCGGGAGGGGCGGGGATACGCAGTATTTT. It specifies CASSPPSGRGGDTQYF.

CDR3 in DNA: TGTGCCAGCAGCCCCCACACTAGCGGGGCGGCAGAGACCCAGTACTTC. Amino acids: CASSPHTSGAAETQYF. This chain joins TRBV7-9 and TRBJ2-5, with 10 nucleotides matching TRBD2. Germline assignment: CDR1 SEHNR and CDR2 FQNEAQ (reference sequence). CDR3 length: 16 amino acids. Unmatched junction bases numbered 10, after V lost 5 bases and J lost 4 bases.

This clone was counted only a few times. The V and J genes are TRBV11-3 and TRBJ2-2; D unresolved. CDR1 is SGHNT, CDR2 YENEEA, per germline. CDR3 size: 13 residues. The V and J ends lost 2 bases and 6 bases respectively, with 7 bases between them. CDR3 sequence: CASSLTGAGELFF. The CDR3 DNA is TGTGCCAGCAGCTTAACTGGTGCCGGGGAGCTGTTTTTT.

This chain joins TRBV27 and TRBJ2-7; D not certain. CDR1 and CDR2 from the germline V gene are MNHEY and SMNVEV (reference sequence). The V gene lost 3 bases and the J gene lost 0 bases, with 6 bases spanning the gap. The CDR3 runs to 13 residues. The CDR3 loop reads CASSFSGSYEQYF. The CDR3 region has the DNA TGTGCCAGCAGTTTTTCCGGCTCCTACGAGCAGTACTTC.

This clone was observed a single time. The V call is TRBV2, the J call TRBJ2-1; TRBD2 agrees at 10 bases. The length of the CDR3 is 15 residues. Trimming cost V 7 bases and J 5 bases; bases outside gene matches: 8. The germline gives CDR1 SNHLY, CDR2 FYNNEI. This CDR3 is CASKRGTSAHNEQFF. The CDR3 DNA follows: TGTGCCAGCAAGAGGGGGACTAGCGCTCACAATGAGCAGTTCTTC.

DNA for the CDR3: TGTGCCAGCAGCCCCCTTTCGACGGCAGGTACGCAGTATTTT. Its protein product is CASSPLSTAGTQYF. The V and J genes are TRBV7-2 and TRBJ2-3, with D hard to call. The V end was cut by 5 bases, the J end by 8 bases, with 17 bases between. The CDR3 sequence is 14 residues long. Looked up from germline, CDR1 is SGHTA and CDR2 is FQGNSA. The variable domain in full, completed from reference TRBV7-2 and TRBJ2-3, reads GAGVSQSPSNKVTEKGKDVELRCDPISGHTALYWYRQSLGQGLEFLIYFQGNSAPDKSGLPSDRFSAERTGGSVSTLTIQRTQQEDSAVYLCASSPLSTAGTQYFGPGTRLTVL.

The chain links TRBV20-1 to TRBJ2-3; weak D call: TRBD1 (5 bases). The V and J ends lost 6 bases and 6 bases respectively, with 10 bases between them. Per germline, CDR1 DFQATT and CDR2 SNEGSKA (reference sequence). This CDR3 has 11 amino acids. The CDR3 DNA reads as TGCAGTGCGCTCTACAGGGATACGCAGTATTTT. It encodes CSALYRDTQYF.

This clone was picked up one time. The chain combines TRBV5-6 with TRBJ2-2, with 11 bases lining up with TRBD1. From germline, CDR1 is SGHDT and CDR2 YYEEEE. The CDR3 contains 15 residues. Unmatched junction bases numbered 5, after V lost 4 bases and J lost 6 bases. The CDR3, as DNA: TGTGCCAGCAGCCCCGGGACAGGGGGACCCGGGGAGCTGTTTTTT. Translation: CASSPGTGGPGELFF.